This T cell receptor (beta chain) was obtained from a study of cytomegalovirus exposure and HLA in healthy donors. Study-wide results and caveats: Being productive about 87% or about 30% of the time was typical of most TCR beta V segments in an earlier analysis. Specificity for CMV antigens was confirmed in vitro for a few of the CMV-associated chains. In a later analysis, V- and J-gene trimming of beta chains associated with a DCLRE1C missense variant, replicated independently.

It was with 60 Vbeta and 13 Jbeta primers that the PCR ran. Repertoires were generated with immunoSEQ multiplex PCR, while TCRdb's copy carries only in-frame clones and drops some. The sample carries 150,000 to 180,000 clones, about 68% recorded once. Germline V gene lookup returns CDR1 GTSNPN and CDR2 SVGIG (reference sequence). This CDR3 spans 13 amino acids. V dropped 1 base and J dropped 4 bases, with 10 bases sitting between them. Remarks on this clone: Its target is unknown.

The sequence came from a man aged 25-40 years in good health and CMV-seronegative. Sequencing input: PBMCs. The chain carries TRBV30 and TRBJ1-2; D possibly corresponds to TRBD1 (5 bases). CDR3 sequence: CAWSAPGVYGYTF. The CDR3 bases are TGTGCCTGGAGTGCCCCGGGGGTCTATGGCTACACCTTC.